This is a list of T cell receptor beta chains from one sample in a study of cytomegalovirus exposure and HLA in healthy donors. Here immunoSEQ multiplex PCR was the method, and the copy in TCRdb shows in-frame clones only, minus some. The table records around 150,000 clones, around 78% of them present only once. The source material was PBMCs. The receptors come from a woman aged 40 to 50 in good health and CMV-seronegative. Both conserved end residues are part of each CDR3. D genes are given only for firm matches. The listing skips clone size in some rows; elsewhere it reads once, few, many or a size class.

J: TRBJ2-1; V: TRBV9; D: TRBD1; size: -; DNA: TGTGCCAGCAGCCTACAGCCACAGGGGAATGAGCAGTTCTTC; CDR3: CASSLQPQGNEQFF
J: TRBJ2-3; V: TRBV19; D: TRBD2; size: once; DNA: TGTGCCAGTAGTAGCCCCAGCGGGGGGGCGACAGATACGCAGTATTTT; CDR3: CASSSPSGGATDTQYF
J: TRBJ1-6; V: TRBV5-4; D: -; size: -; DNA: TGTGCCAGCAGCCCCGACATCTTTTCACCCCTCCACTTT; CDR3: CASSPDIFSPLHF
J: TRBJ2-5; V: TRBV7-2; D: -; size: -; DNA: TGTGCCAGCAGCCTACGACAGGAGCAAGAGACCCAGTACTTC; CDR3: CASSLRQEQETQYF
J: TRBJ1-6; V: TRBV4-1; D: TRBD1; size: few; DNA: TGCGCCAGCAGCCTAGGACAGGCAAATTCACCCCTCCACTTT; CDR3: CASSLGQANSPLHF
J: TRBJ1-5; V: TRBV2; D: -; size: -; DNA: TGTGCCAGCAGTGGCGGAGGTCAGCCCCAGCATTTT; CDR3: CASSGGGQPQHF
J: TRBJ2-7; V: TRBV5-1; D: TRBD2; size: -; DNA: TGCGCCAGCAGCACCTCCTTAGCGGGGAACTCCTACGAGCAGTACTTC; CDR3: CASSTSLAGNSYEQYF
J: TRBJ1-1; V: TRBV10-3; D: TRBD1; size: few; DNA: TGTGCCATCAGTGAGGGCAGGGGGGACACTGAAGCTTTCTTT; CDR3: CAISEGRGDTEAFF
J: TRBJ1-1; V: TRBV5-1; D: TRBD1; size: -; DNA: TGCGCCAGCAGCTGGACAGGGGAAACTGAAGCTTTCTTT; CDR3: CASSWTGETEAFF
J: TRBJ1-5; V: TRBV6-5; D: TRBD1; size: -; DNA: TGTGCCAGCAGGAGGACAGGGGAGGACAATCAGCCCCAGCATTTT; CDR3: CASRRTGEDNQPQHF
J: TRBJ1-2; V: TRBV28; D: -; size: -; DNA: TGTGCCAGCAGCCCGGGGCGGGGAGGACACTATGGCTACACCTTC; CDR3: CASSPGRGGHYGYTF
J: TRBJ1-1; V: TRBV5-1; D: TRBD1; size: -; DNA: TGCGCCAGCAGCTTGGCACAGGGGGCTGAAGCTTTCTTT; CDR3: CASSLAQGAEAFF
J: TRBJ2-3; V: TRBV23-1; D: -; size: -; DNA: TGCGCCACAACCCCCGCGGTTTCCGATACGCAGTATTTT; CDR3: CATTPAVSDTQYF
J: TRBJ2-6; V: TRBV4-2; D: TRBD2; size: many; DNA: TGTGCCAGCAGCCAAGTCGCGGGGGGGCTTGGGGCCAACGTCCTGACTTTC; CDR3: CASSQVAGGLGANVLTF
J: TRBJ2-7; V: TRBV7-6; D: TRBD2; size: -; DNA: TGTGCCAGCAGCTTAGGGGTGGGGAGGGATTTCTCCTACGAGCAGTACTTC; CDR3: CASSLGVGRDFSYEQYF
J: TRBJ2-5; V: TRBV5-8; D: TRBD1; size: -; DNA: TGTGCCAGCAGCTTGGGGGACAGGACGAGGGTTGAGACCCAGTACTTC; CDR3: CASSLGDRTRVETQYF
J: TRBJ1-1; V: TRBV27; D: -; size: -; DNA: TGTGCCAGCAGTTTATGGGGCAGGAACACTGAAGCTTTCTTT; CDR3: CASSLWGRNTEAFF
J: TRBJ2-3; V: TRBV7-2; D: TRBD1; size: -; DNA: TGTGCCAGCAGCTCCTCGGGACAGGGACTCGATACGCAGTATTTT; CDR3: CASSSSGQGLDTQYF
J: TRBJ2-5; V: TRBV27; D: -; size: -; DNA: TGTGCCAGCAGTCTCAACAGGATCCAAGAGACCCAGTACTTC; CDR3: CASSLNRIQETQYF
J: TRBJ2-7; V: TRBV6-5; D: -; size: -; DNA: TGTGCCAGCAGCAGACAGGGAGGCAGCTCCTACGAGCAGTACTTC; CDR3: CASSRQGGSSYEQYF
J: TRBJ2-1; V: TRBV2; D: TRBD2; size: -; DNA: TGTGCCAGCAGTACCCTTCGGCGGGGGGAGGTTGAGCAGTTCTTC; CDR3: CASSTLRRGEVEQFF